This T cell receptor (beta chain) was sequenced for a study of blood T cell repertoires in COVID-19 (dated by TCRdb to 2020 to 2022). About the study as a whole: Samples from collaborators originated in the United States, Italy and Spain and spanned both the acute and convalescent phases of COVID-19. The samples were drawn from the first 160 participants of the ongoing ImmuneRACE study and from 1,254 subjects provided by 6 global collaborators. The dataset comprised deeply sampled blood TCRbeta repertoires from subjects exposed to, actively infected with, or recovered from COVID-19. The repertoires were released in a freely available public database meant as a resource for research on the immune response to SARS-CoV-2. The prospective study material was composed of cDNA or gDNA derived from T cells, B-cell-depleted T cells, or PBMCs. Where available, HLA class I and class II types were taken from metadata supplied by the sample provider and were not determined by assay-based typing. A de-identified subject ID, COVID-19 status, age in years and sex were almost always included in the sample metadata.

Note on this clone: Which antigen it targets is not known. Base qualities are not provided; no much larger clone lies one nucleotide away.

The junction carries 17 bases between V and J, which are trimmed by 0 bases and 1 base respectively. The germline V gene encodes CDR1 SGHNT and CDR2 YYREEE (reference sequence). The CDR3 holds 18 amino acids from the cysteine to the phenylalanine. The retained sequence is limited to the CDR3, 54 bases, with the frame set at the first base. Here is what the overall study found, with its caveats: Clinical and demographic metadata were provided uncurated, with the amount varying by source and participant.

Collaborating institutions collected whole blood in K2EDTA tubes following their own protocols. Collaborator samples were shipped for TCRbeta analysis as frozen whole blood, isolated PBMCs, or DNA extracted from either sample type. TCRbeta CDR3 regions were amplified from genomic DNA using the immunoSEQ Assay, a bias-controlled multiplex PCR. In the authors' own workflow: Nucleated cell counts per sample were estimated from amplification of reference gene primers within the assay. To quantify the absolute abundance of each unique TCRbeta CDR3 rearrangement, sequence reads were collapsed and filtered. For each sample, productive Simpson clonality was calculated as the square root of Simpson's diversity index over productive rearrangements. TCRdb took over this immuneACCESS table, retaining in-frame rearrangements with V and J assigned. Such tables are incomplete; in checked studies, under half of the missing clones stem from an unresolved V gene, and the remainder is unexplained. Clone size and the V and J calls come from that table; the DNA yielded D and trimming. Within this sample are about 130,000 clones, with approximately 83% of them counted one time only. The biggest ten clones account for around 6.3% of the sample.

This chain is built from TRBV5-4 and TRBJ2-4, with TRBD2 perhaps the D gene, on 5 matching bases. Specimen: peripheral blood. The clonotype originates from a man older than 75 with active or convalescent COVID-19. The CDR3 region reads CASSLGAATTRAKNIQYF. The DNA sequence is as follows: TGTGCCAGCAGCTTGGGAGCCGCCACAACTAGGGCCAAAAACATTCAGTACTTC.